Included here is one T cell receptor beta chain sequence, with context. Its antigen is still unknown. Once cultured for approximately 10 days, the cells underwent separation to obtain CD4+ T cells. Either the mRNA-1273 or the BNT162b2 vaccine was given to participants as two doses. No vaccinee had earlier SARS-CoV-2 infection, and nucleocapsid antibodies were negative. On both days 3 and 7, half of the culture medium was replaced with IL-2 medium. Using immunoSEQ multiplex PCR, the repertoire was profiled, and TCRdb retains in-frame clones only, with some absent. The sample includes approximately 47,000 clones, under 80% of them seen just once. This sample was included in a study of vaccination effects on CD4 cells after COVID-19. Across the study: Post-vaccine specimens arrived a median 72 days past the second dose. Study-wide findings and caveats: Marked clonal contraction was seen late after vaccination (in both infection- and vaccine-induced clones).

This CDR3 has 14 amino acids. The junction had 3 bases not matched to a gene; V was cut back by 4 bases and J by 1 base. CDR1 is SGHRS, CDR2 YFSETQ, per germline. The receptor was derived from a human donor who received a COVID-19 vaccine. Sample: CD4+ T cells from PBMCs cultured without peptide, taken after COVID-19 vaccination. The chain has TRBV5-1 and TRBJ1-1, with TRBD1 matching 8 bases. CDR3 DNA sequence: TGCGCCAGCAGCCGACAGGGGAGGAACACTGAAGCTTTCTTT. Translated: CASSRQGRNTEAFF.